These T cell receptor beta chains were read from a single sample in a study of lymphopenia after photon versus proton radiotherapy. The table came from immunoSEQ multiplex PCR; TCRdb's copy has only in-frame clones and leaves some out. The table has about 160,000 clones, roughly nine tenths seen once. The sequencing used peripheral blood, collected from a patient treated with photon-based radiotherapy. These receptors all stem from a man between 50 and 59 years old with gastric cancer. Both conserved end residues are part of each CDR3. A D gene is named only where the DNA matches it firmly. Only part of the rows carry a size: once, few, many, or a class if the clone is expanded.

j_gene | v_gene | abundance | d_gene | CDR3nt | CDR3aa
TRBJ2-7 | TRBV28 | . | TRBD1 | TGTGCCAGCAGTTTGGGACAGGGGGCTTTAGAGCAGTACTTC | CASSLGQGALEQYF
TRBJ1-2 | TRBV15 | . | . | TGTGCCACCAGCAGAGGGGGAACAGGACCCCGGGACTATGGCTACACCTTC | CATSRGGTGPRDYGYTF
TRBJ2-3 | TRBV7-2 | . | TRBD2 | TGTGCCAGCAGCTCGGGACTAGCGGGAGTGGGAGATACGCAGTATTTT | CASSSGLAGVGDTQYF
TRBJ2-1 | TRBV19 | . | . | TGTGCCAGTAGTTCTGTCCTGAGCTCCTACAATGAGCAGTTCTTC | CASSSVLSSYNEQFF
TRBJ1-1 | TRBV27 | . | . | TGTGCCAGTAGCAAATTACTGACGGGGAACACTGAAGCTTTCTTT | CASSKLLTGNTEAFF
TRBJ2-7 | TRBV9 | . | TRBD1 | TGTGCCAGCAGCGTGACAGGGATCAGCTATCTCGAGCAGTACTTC | CASSVTGISYLEQYF
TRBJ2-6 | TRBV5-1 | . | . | TGCGCCAGCAGCTATCTAGCCGGGCTAGGGGCCAACGTCCTGACTTTC | CASSYLAGLGANVLTF
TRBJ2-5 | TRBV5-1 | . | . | TGCGCCAGCAGCTTGGCCGGGTTCCAAGAGACCCAGTACTTC | CASSLAGFQETQYF
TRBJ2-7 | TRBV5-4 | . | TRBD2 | TGTGCCAGCAGCTTGGAATCGGGACTAGTTACCGAGCAGTACTTC | CASSLESGLVTEQYF
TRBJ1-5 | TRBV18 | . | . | TGTGCCAGCTCCCTTGACAGGTTTAATCAGCCCCAGCATTTT | CASSLDRFNQPQHF
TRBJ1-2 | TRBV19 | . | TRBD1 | TGTGCCAGTAGTAGGGGACAGGCAAACTATGGCTACACCTTC | CASSRGQANYGYTF
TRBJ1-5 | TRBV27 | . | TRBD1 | TGTGCCAGCAGTACGCGATCGGGACAGGGAGGACAGCCCCAGCATTTT | CASSTRSGQGGQPQHF
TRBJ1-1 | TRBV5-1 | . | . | TGCGCCAGCAGCTTGGGGCAGGGCCCCACTGAAGCTTTCTTT | CASSLGQGPTEAFF
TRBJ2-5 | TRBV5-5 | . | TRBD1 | TGTGCCAGCAGCAAAGGGGGCGGCCAAGAGACCCAGTACTTC | CASSKGGGQETQYF
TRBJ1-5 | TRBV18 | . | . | TGTGCCAGCTCACCCCAAGGGGGGGACAATCAGCCCCAGCATTTT | CASSPQGGDNQPQHF
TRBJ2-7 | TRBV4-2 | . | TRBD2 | TGTGCCAGCAGCCAAGCGGAAGTAGCGGGGTACTACGAGCAGTACTTC | CASSQAEVAGYYEQYF
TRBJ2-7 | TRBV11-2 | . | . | TGTGCCAGTGCTCGGGACGGCTCCTACGAGCAGTACTTC | CASARDGSYEQYF
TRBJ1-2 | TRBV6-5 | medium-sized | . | TGTGCCAGCAGCTCTACAGGGAACCACTATGGCTACACCTTC | CASSSTGNHYGYTF
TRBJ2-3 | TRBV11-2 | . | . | TGTGCCAGCAGCTTAGCGGGAGTCTACACAGATACGCAGTATTTT | CASSLAGVYTDTQYF
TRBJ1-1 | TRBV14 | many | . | TGTGCCAGCAGCTCCGACAGCCTGGCTGAAGCTTTCTTT | CASSSDSLAEAFF
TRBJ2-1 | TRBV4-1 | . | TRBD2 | TGCGCCAGCAGCCAACCGACTAGCGGGAGGGAGCAGTTCTTC | CASSQPTSGREQFF
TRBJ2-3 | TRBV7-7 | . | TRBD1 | TGTGCCAGCAGCGTCGGACAGGGGACAGATACGCAGTATTTT | CASSVGQGTDTQYF
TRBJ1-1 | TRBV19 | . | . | TGTGCCAGTAGTACCATCGGGCAGGGGAGGAACACTGAAGCTTTCTTT | CASSTIGQGRNTEAFF
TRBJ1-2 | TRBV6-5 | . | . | TGTGCCAGCAGTTACTCTACCCAGGGAGGCGGCTACACCTTC | CASSYSTQGGGYTF
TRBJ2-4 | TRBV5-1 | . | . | TGCGCCAGCAGCCCCGAGGGACTTTCCCTAGCCAAAAACATTCAGTACTTC | CASSPEGLSLAKNIQYF
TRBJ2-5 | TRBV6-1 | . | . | TGTGCCAGCAGTGAAGCGGGAGAGACCCAGTACTTC | CASSEAGETQYF
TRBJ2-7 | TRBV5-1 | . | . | TGCGCCAGCAGCCTACGATCGACAGATTCCTACGAGCAGTACTTC | CASSLRSTDSYEQYF
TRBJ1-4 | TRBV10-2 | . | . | TGCGCCAGCAGTGGCGGGGTGCTTGAAAAACTGTTTTTT | CASSGGVLEKLFF
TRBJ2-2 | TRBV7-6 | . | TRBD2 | TGTGCCAGCAGCTTAGATTCCTCACTAGCGGGGCGAGCCGGGGAGCTGTTTTTT | CASSLDSSLAGRAGELFF
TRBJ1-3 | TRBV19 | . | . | TGTGCCAGTAGTATTCAAGGACGGCTCTCTGGAAACACCATATATTTT | CASSIQGRLSGNTIYF
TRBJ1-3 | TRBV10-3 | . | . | TGTGCCATCAGTGAGAGCATTGCTGGAAACACCATATATTTT | CAISESIAGNTIYF
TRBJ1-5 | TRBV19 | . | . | TGTGCCAGTAGTAATACAGAGGGTTATAATCAGCCCCAGCATTTT | CASSNTEGYNQPQHF
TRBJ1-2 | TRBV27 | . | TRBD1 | TGTGCCAGCAGTTCAACAGGGGGCTCGGGCTACACCTTC | CASSSTGGSGYTF
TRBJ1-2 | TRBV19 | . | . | TGTGCCAGTAGTATTGTCGGATATGGCTACACCTTC | CASSIVGYGYTF
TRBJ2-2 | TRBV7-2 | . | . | TGTGCCAGCAGCTTAAGGAGGGTCAACACCGGGGAGCTGTTTTTT | CASSLRRVNTGELFF
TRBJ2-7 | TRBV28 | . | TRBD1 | TGTGCCAGCAGTTCATGGACAGGGCACGAGCAGTACTTC | CASSSWTGHEQYF
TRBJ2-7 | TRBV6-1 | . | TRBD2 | TGTGCCAGCAGTGAAGGAGTAGCGGGAACCTACGAGCAGTACTTC | CASSEGVAGTYEQYF
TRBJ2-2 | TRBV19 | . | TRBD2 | TGTGCCAGTAGTATGGGACTAGCGGTCACCGGGGAGCTGTTTTTT | CASSMGLAVTGELFF
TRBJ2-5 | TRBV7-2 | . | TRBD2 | TGTGCCAGCAGCCTGGGACTAGCGGCGGGGTCGGAGACCCAGTACTTC | CASSLGLAAGSETQYF
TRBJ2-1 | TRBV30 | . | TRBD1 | TGTGCCTGGAGCTGGGACAGGGGCAATGAGCAGTTCTTC | CAWSWDRGNEQFF
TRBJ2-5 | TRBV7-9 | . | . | TGTGCCAGCAGCTTAGCGGGGGGGCTTCAAGAGACCCAGTACTTC | CASSLAGGLQETQYF
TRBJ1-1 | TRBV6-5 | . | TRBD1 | TGTGCCAGCAGTTCATTCCGGGACAGAAACACTGAAGCTTTCTTT | CASSSFRDRNTEAFF
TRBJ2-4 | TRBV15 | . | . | TGTGCCACCAGCAGAGATAGGACCGGGGTACAAAACATTCAGTACTTC | CATSRDRTGVQNIQYF
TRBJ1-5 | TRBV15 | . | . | TGTGCCACCAGCAGAGATCGGCAGGGAAGCAATCAGCCCCAGCATTTT | CATSRDRQGSNQPQHF
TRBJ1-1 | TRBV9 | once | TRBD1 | TGTGCCAGCAGCTCTCAGGGACAGTTGAACACTGAAGCTTTCTTT | CASSSQGQLNTEAFF
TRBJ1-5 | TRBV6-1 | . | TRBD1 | TGTGCCAGCAGTGAAATGGCAGGGGGTAGCAATCAGCCCCAGCATTTT | CASSEMAGGSNQPQHF
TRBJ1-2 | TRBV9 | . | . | TGTGCCAGCAGCCCGGGGGGATCCTATGGCTACACCTTC | CASSPGGSYGYTF
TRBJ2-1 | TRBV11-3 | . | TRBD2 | TGTGCCAGCAGCTTAGTCGCGGGAGGCCGTGGCAATGAGCAGTTCTTC | CASSLVAGGRGNEQFF
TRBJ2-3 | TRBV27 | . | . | TGTGCCAGCAGTTTAGTTTCCGCGGCAGATACGCAGTATTTT | CASSLVSAADTQYF
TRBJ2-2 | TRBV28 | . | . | TGTGCCAGCAGCCCGATCCCGGGCCCCTTATTACCCGGGGAGCTGTTTTTT | CASSPIPGPLLPGELFF
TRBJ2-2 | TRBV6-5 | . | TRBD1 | TGTGCCACCTCCTGGACAGGAGGTACCGGGGAGCTGTTTTTT | CATSWTGGTGELFF
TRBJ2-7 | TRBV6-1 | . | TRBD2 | TGTGCCAGCAGTGCCTCGACTAGCGGGAGGGTTGAGCAGTACTTC | CASSASTSGRVEQYF
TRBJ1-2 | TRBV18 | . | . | TGTGCCAGCTCACCTCTCGGGACCGCCAGTGCTGGCTACACCTTC | CASSPLGTASAGYTF
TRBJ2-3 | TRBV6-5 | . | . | TGTGCCAGCAGTTACTCCCCTAGCACAGATACGCAGTATTTT | CASSYSPSTDTQYF
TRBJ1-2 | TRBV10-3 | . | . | TGTGCCATCAGTACCTCAGGGGATTTAAACTATGGCTACACCTTC | CAISTSGDLNYGYTF
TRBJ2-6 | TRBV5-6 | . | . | TGTGCCAGCGCCCTGTTCATCGGGCCGGGGGCCAACGTCCTGACTTTC | CASALFIGPGANVLTF
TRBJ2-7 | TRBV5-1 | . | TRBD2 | TGCGCCAGCAGCTCGGGAGGGGGTTGGGAGCAGTACTTC | CASSSGGGWEQYF